The 19 T cell receptor beta chains presented below share a single source sample, sequenced in a study of blood T cells in healthy people across ages (dated by TCRdb to between 2015 and 2016). The method was 5' RACE. The data were produced on an Illumina HiSeq 2500. A second PCR of 7 to 11 cycles was run with a J-beta primer mix and a sample-barcoded 5' primer. TCRdb reprocessed the public reads (quality trimming at Q25 with fastp, clone calling with MiXCR) and kept in-frame beta chains. Under each unique CDR3 protein, matching rows form one entry showing the most common genes and DNA. Counted in this sample were a few hundred thousand distinct CDR3 sequences; 27% of them appeared once. About 18% of the sample is in the top ten clones. Sequenced material: blood. All receptors come from a woman in her seventies in good health.

V and J are TRBV29-1 and TRBJ1-6, with D possibly matching TRBD1 (5 bases). V lost 1 base and J 8 bases, leaving 9 bases between the germline ends. The CDR3 extends over 13 amino acids. Per germline, CDR1 SQVTM and CDR2 ANQGSEA. The CDR3 sequence is CSVEGRGDSPLHF. The CDR3 nucleotides are TGCAGCGTTGAAGGGAGAGGGGATTCACCCCTCCACTTT.

The chain combines TRBV6-1 with TRBJ1-1, with D unresolved. The germline gives CDR1 MNHNS, CDR2 SASEGT. The CDR3 consists of 12 residues. Trimming removed 8 bases at V and 1 base at J, with 8 bases between. CDR3 protein: CASGGPNTEAFF. The CDR3 DNA reads as TGTGCCAGCGGTGGACCGAACACTGAAGCTTTCTTT.

The chain carries TRBV29-1 and TRBJ1-1; D remains ambiguous. This CDR3 spans 13 amino acids. Germline assignment: CDR1 SQVTM and CDR2 ANQGSEA. Trimming stripped 2 bases from V and 5 bases from J, with 12 bases between. The CDR3 DNA is TGCAGCGTTGAAAGAAATCTGAGGACTGAAGCTTTCTTT. This codes for CSVERNLRTEAFF.

The chain's CDR3 is CASSLLPGTGSAEAFF. CDR3 in DNA: TGTGCCAGCAGCCTACTACCCGGGACAGGGTCTGCTGAAGCTTTCTTT. The chain employs TRBV3-1 and TRBJ1-1; 9 bases are shared with TRBD1. Germline CDR1 is LGHDT and CDR2 is YNNKEL (reference sequence). The CDR3 totals 16 residues. V lost 4 bases, J lost 6 bases, and 12 bases stayed unmatched.

The CDR3, as DNA: TGCGCCAGCAGCTTGGGAGGCTACTCTGGGGCCAACGTCCTGACTTTC. Amino acid sequence: CASSLGGYSGANVLTF. This chain connects TRBV5-1 to TRBJ2-6; D remains ambiguous. The ends were cut back, 0 bases at V and 0 bases at J, with 7 bases in the middle. There are 16 residues in the CDR3. Germline-derived CDR1 and CDR2 are SGHRS and YFSETQ. The whole variable domain, filled in from reference TRBV5-1 and TRBJ2-6, reads KAGVTQTPRYLIKTRGQQVTLSCSPISGHRSVSWYQQTPGQGLQFLFEYFSETQRNKGNFPGRFSGRQFSNSRSEMNVSTLELGDSALYLCASSLGGYSGANVLTFGAGSRLTVL.

This chain links TRBV7-2 with TRBJ2-5; tentative D call: TRBD1 (6 bases). The J call is in doubt because the DNA end fits TRBJ2-7 better. Germline loops: CDR1 SGHTA, CDR2 FQGNSA. The CDR3 is 13 residues long. The DNA for the CDR3 is TGTGCCAGCACCCTAGCAGGGGCAGACGAGCAGTACTTC. It codes for CASTLAGADEQYF.

This clonotype was seen more than once but under ten times. The rearrangement joins TRBV15 to TRBJ1-2; D gene uncertain. Looked up from germline, CDR1 is LNHNV and CDR2 is YYDKDF (reference sequence). The CDR3 totals 13 residues. Trimming removed 0 bases from V and 8 bases from J, with 10 bases in between. The chain's CDR3 is CATSRDGEEGYTF. The CDR3 region has the DNA TGTGCCACCAGCAGAGACGGGGAAGAGGGCTACACCTTC. The full variable domain, with the rest looked up from reference TRBV15 and TRBJ1-2, is DAMVIQNPRYQVTQFGKPVTLSCSQTLNHNVMYWYQQKSSQAPKLLFHYYDKDFNNEADTPDNFQSRRPNTSFCFLDIRSPGLGDTAMYLCATSRDGEEGYTFGSGTRLTVV.

Remarks on this clonotype: A junction end diverges from the germline sequence, so it may reflect a read error. The chain joins TRBV12-3 or TRBV12-4 to TRBJ2-3; perhaps TRBD2 as D (5 bases). The CDR3 has 12 residues. The CDR3 protein is CASRPSTDAQYF. The CDR3 nucleotides read TGTGCCAGCAGACCTAGCACAGATGCGCAGTATTTT.

The chain is built from TRBV5-1 and TRBJ2-5; maybe TRBD1 (6 bases). Per the germline V gene, CDR1 is SGHRS and CDR2 is YFSETQ. The V end was cut by 0 bases, the J end by 1 base, with 10 bases between. The CDR3 consists of 15 residues. The CDR3 nucleotides are TGCGCCAGCAGCTTGGGGGTGGACAGCCAAGAGACCCAGTACTTC. Its protein is CASSLGVDSQETQYF.

This clonotype has a handful of counts. The chain employs TRBV7-2 and TRBJ2-3, with D hard to call. Trimming removed 0 bases from V and 2 bases from J, with 9 bases in between. This CDR3 has 15 amino acids. The germline gives CDR1 SGHTA, CDR2 FQGNSA. CDR3 coding DNA: TGTGCCAGCAGCTTAGCGCTCATCGACACAGATACGCAGTATTTT. It codes for CASSLALIDTDTQYF.

This chain links TRBV6-2 or TRBV6-3 with TRBJ1-2; D is unclear. The germline CDR1 and CDR2 sequences are MNHEY and SVGEGT. This CDR3 has 11 amino acids. Trimming left V 8 bases short and J 4 bases short, with 8 bases between. CDR3: CASCPLYGYTF. Written as DNA, the CDR3 is TGTGCCAGCTGCCCGCTCTATGGCTACACCTTC.

This clonotype was seen at least ten times. CDR3 nucleotide sequence: TGTGCCATCCGAAGAGCGGGGGACTCCTACGAGCAGTACTTC. Amino acid sequence: CAIRRAGDSYEQYF. The chain combines TRBV10-3 with TRBJ2-7; 8 bases map to TRBD2. Germline-derived CDR1 and CDR2 are ENHRY and SYGVKD. J gave up 0 bases and V 8 bases, and 6 bases lay outside the gene matches. CDR3 size: 14 residues.

This clonotype was seen a handful of times. The V and J genes are TRBV3-1 and TRBJ1-2, with D maybe TRBD1 (5 bases). Germline CDR1 and CDR2: LGHDT and YNNKEL (reference sequence). V gave up 4 bases and J gave up 7 bases, with 16 bases separating them. The CDR3 extends over 14 amino acids. CDR3 region: CASSLRDSNSGYTF. Written as DNA, the CDR3 is TGTGCCAGCAGCCTTCGAGACAGCAACAGTGGCTACACCTTC.

This rearrangement joins TRBV7-2 to TRBJ2-7; D gene unclear. The CDR3 has 15 amino acids. In germline, CDR1 is SGHTA, CDR2 FQGNSA. V was shortened by 1 base and J by 0 bases, with 10 bases between the two germline ends. The CDR3 DNA reads as TGTGCCAGCAGCTTAGACGTCACAGCCTCCTACGAGCAGTACTTC. Protein: CASSLDVTASYEQYF. The full variable domain, rest sourced from reference TRBV7-2 and TRBJ2-7, is GAGVSQSPSNKVTEKGKDVELRCDPISGHTALYWYRQSLGQGLEFLIYFQGNSAPDKSGLPSDRFSAERTGGSVSTLTIQRTQQEDSAVYLCASSLDVTASYEQYFGPGTRLTVT.

This sequence joins TRBV20-1 and TRBJ2-5, with TRBD1 identical over 7 bases. The J call may be faulty, since TRBJ2-1 better matches the DNA end. There are 14 residues in the CDR3. Germline assignment: CDR1 DFQATT and CDR2 SNEGSKA (reference sequence). CDR3 amino acids: CSATLGQSTNEQFF. CDR3 nucleotides: TGCAGTGCCACATTGGGACAGTCTACCAATGAGCAGTTCTTC.

This clonotype was found a few times. The CDR3 loop reads CASSESGGRQPQHF. The CDR3 DNA follows: TGTGCCAGCAGTGAATCAGGGGGCCGGCAGCCCCAGCATTTT. V is TRBV6-1 and J is TRBJ1-5; 8 bases are a match to TRBD1. The CDR3 is 14 residues long. Germline V gene lookup returns CDR1 MNHNS and CDR2 SASEGT. J was trimmed by 7 bases and V by 2 bases; bases with no gene match: 4.

This sequence joins TRBV28 and TRBJ2-1; 7 bases map to TRBD2. The DNA end lines up better with TRBJ2-7; the J call may be wrong. Germline-derived CDR1 and CDR2 are MDHEN and SYDVKM. This CDR3 has 18 residues. CDR3 nucleotide sequence: TGTGCCAGCAGTTCCCCCCACGTAACGGGGGGTACCATCTACGAGCAGTACTTC. It codes for CASSSPHVTGGTIYEQYF.

This clonotype was seen more than once but under ten times. J is TRBJ1-4 and V is TRBV20-1; TRBD1 might be the D (6 bases). V was clipped by 5 bases and J by 5 bases, with 12 bases between them. The germline V gene has CDR1 DFQATT and CDR2 SNEGSKA (reference sequence). CDR3 length: 13 amino acids. CDR3 in DNA: TGCAGTGCTGGGGGACACAAAAATGAAAAACTGTTTTTT. Encoded protein: CSAGGHKNEKLFF.

A few counts support this clonotype. The genes are TRBV10-3 and TRBJ1-1; 7 bases are shared with TRBD1. Germline CDR1 reads ENHRY; CDR2 reads SYGVKD. This CDR3 has 13 amino acids. Trimming removed 11 bases from V and 0 bases from J; junction bases left unmatched: 6. The chain's CDR3 is CAAIQGLNTEAFF. CDR3 DNA: TGTGCCGCAATACAGGGGTTGAACACTGAAGCTTTCTTT.